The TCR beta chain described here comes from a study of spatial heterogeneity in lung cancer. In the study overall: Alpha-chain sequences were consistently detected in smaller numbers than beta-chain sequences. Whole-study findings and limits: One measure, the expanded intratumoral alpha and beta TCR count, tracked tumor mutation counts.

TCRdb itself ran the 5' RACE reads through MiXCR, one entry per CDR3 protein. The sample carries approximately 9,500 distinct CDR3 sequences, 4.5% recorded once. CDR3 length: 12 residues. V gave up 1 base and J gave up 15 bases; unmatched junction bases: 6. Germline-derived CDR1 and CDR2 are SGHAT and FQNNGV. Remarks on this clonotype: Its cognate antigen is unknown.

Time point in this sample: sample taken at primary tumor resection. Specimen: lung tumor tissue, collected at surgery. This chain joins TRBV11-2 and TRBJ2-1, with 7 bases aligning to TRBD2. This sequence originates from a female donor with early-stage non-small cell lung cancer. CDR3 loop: CASSLVAGVLFF. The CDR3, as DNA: TGTGCCAGCAGCTTAGTAGCGGGTGTGCTGTTCTTC.